Listed below are T cell receptor beta chains from one sample, sequenced in a study of early stage breast cancer tumors. TCRdb's table, derived via immunoSEQ multiplex PCR, lists solely in-frame clones and lacks some. The sample has about 72,000 clones, roughly 80% seen once; the top ten hold 3.5%. The specimen was blood. The receptors derive from a person between 60 and 69 years old with breast cancer. The conserved cysteine and the conserved F or W are not part of the CDR3 here.

V: TRBV6-6; J: TRBJ1-2; CDR3: ASSQRWDRSWGYT
V: TRBV5-5; J: TRBJ1-6; CDR3: ASSLYEGAASPLH
V: TRBV25-1; J: TRBJ2-7; CDR3: ASSEAGTGAYEQY
V: TRBV5-5; J: TRBJ1-4; CDR3: ASSGTGTGVEKLF
V: TRBV5-1; J: TRBJ2-2; CDR3: ASKISAGGGELF
V: TRBV7-8; J: TRBJ1-6; CDR3: ASSAYRDGSPLH
V: TRBV19; J: TRBJ2-5; CDR3: ASSIDWTGKETQY
V: TRBV5-1; J: TRBJ2-5; CDR3: ASSFPGRQQETQY
V: TRBV6-5; J: TRBJ1-5; CDR3: ASSRDRELDQPQH
V: TRBV15; J: TRBJ2-5; CDR3: ATSRATDRDRRY
V: TRBV2; J: TRBJ1-1; CDR3: ARGGGSWRENRAF
V: TRBV6-5; J: TRBJ1-1; CDR3: ASSYERATEAF
V: TRBV2; J: TRBJ1-1; CDR3: ASSEQGGPFEAF
V: TRBV2; J: TRBJ2-3; CDR3: ASRGQPSTDTQY
V: TRBV7-2; J: TRBJ1-1; CDR3: ASSLADRWAF
V: TRBV7-8; J: TRBJ1-5; CDR3: ASSPRARGDQPQH
V: TRBV18; J: TRBJ1-4; CDR3: ASSPDRVDEKLF
V: TRBV7-2; J: TRBJ2-3; CDR3: ASSLAWTSGSSTDTQY
V: TRBV19; J: TRBJ1-5; CDR3: ASSIRGGVGSNQPQH
V: TRBV30; J: TRBJ2-3; CDR3: ACDRVLDTQY
V: TRBV7-9; J: TRBJ2-7; CDR3: ASSLVTGRSYEQY
V: TRBV19; J: TRBJ1-3; CDR3: ASRGISGNTIY
V: TRBV28; J: TRBJ2-7; CDR3: ASSYMGGQGGEQY
V: TRBV6-1; J: TRBJ2-3; CDR3: ASSAGRTDTQY
V: TRBV5-6; J: TRBJ1-3; CDR3: ASSLWGFTIY
V: TRBV10-2; J: TRBJ2-1; CDR3: ASSVGGPGEQF
V: TRBV6-5; J: TRBJ2-5; CDR3: ASRITTRSGAQY
V: TRBV28; J: TRBJ1-5; CDR3: ASSLSGVQPQH